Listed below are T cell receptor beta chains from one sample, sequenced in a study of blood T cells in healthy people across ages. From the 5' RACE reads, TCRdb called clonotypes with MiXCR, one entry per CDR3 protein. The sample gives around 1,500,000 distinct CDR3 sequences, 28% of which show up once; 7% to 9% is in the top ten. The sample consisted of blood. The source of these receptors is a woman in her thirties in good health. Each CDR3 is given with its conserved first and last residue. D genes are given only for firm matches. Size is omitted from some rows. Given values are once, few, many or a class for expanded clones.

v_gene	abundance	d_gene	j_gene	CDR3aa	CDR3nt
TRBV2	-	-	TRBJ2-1	CASSDGPMGTQFF	TGTGCCAGCAGTGACGGACCCATGGGGACCCAGTTCTTC
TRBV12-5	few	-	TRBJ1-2	CASGLGENYGYTF	TGTGCTAGTGGTCTGGGGGAGAACTATGGCTACACCTTC
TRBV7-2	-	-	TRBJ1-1	CASSRFEGSITEAFF	TGTGCCAGCAGCCGTTTTGAGGGGAGCATCACTGAAGCTTTCTTT
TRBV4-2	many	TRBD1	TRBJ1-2	CASSQNRDRAFGYTF	TGTGCCAGCAGCCAGAACCGGGACAGGGCCTTTGGCTACACCTTC
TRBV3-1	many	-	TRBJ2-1	CASSRGWTNEQFF	TGTGCCAGCAGCCGCGGATGGACGAATGAGCAGTTCTTC
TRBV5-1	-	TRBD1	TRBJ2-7	CASWDSGTACYEQYF	TGCGCCAGCTGGGATTCCGGGACAGCCTGTTACGAGCAGTACTTC
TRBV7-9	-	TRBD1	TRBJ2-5	CASSPGDRGLRETQYF	TGTGCCAGCAGCCCAGGGGACAGGGGGTTGAGGGAGACCCAGTACTTC
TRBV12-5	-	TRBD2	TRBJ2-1	CASGRPLAGEYNEQFF	TGTGCTAGTGGCCGTCCCTTAGCGGGAGAGTACAATGAGCAGTTCTTC
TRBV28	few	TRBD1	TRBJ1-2	CASSLGQSGDYGYTF	TGTGCCAGCAGCCTGGGACAGTCTGGGGACTATGGCTACACCTTC
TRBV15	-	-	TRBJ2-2	CATSRAGNTGELFF	TGTGCCACCAGCAGAGCCGGGAACACCGGGGAGCTGTTTTTT
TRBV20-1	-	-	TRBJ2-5	CSARKGQETQYF	TGCAGTGCTAGGAAGGGCCAAGAGACCCAGTACTTC
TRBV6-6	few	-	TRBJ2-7	CVSSSSPGYEQYF	TGTGTCAGCTCCTCCTCCCCCGGCTACGAGCAGTACTTC
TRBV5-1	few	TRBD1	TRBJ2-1	CASREGTGLLNEQFF	TGCGCCAGCAGGGAGGGGACAGGGTTGCTGAATGAGCAGTTCTTC
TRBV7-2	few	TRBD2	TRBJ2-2	CASSPTSVTGELFF	TGTGCCAGCAGCCCAACTAGCGTCACCGGGGAGCTGTTTTTT
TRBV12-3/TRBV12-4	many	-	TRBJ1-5	CASSFLGNWDQPQHF	TGTGCCAGCAGTTTTCTTGGGAACTGGGATCAGCCCCAGCATTTT
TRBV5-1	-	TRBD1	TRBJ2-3	CASSLGQGGIDTQYF	TGCGCCAGCAGCTTGGGACAGGGTGGTATAGATACGCAGTATTTT
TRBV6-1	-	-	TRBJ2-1	CASSNRGSSYNEQFF	TGTGCCAGCAGTAATCGGGGGAGCTCCTACAATGAGCAGTTCTTC
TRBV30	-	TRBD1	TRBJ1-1	CAWTLTGGTEAFF	TGTGCCTGGACCCTTACAGGGGGCACTGAAGCTTTCTTT
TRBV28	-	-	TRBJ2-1	CASSCLGRHNEQFF	TGTGCCAGCAGTTGCCTCGGCAGACACAATGAGCAGTTCTTC
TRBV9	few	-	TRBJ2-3	CASSQARDPTDTQYF	TGTGCCAGCAGCCAAGCCAGGGACCCTACAGATACGCAGTATTTT
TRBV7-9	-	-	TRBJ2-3	CASSSGTSDTQYF	TGTGCCAGCAGCTCGGGGACTTCAGATACGCAGTATTTT
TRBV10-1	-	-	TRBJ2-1	CASSSQLPDEQFF	TGCGCCAGCAGTTCCCAGCTTCCAGATGAGCAGTTCTTC
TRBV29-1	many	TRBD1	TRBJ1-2	CSGGQAEFGYTF	TGCAGCGGAGGACAGGCAGAATTTGGCTACACCTTC
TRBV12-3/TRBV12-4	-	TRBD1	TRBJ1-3	CASKPGQAGNTIYF	TGTGCCAGCAAACCCGGACAGGCTGGAAACACCATATATTTT
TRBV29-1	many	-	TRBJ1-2	CSVGKRDDYGYTF	TGCAGCGTTGGTAAGAGGGATGACTATGGCTACACCTTC
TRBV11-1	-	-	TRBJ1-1	CASSLYQWAEAFF	TGTGCCAGCAGCCTCTACCAGTGGGCCGAAGCTTTCTTT
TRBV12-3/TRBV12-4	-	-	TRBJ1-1	CASTKAGAGGTEAFF	TGTGCCAGCACTAAAGCGGGGGCTGGGGGCACTGAAGCTTTCTTT